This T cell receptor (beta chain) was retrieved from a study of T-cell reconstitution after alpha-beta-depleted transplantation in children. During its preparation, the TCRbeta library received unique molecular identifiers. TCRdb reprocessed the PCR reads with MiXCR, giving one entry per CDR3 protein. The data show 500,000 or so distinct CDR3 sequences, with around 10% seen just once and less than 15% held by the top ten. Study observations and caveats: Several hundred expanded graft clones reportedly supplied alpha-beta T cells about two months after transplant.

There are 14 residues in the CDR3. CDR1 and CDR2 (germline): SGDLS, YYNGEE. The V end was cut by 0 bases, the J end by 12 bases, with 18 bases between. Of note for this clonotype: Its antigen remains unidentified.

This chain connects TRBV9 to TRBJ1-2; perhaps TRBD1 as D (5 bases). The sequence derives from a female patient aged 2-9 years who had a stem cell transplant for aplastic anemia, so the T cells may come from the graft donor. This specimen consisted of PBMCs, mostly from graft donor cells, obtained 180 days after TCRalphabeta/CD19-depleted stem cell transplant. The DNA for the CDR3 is TGTGCCAGCAGCGTAGTGACAGAGTTATTGGTGGACACCTTC. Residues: CASSVVTELLVDTF. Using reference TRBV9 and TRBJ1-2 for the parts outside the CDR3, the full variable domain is DSGVTQTPKHLITATGQRVTLRCSPRSGDLSVYWYQQSLDQGLQFLIQYYNGEERAKGNILERFSAQQFPDLHSELNLSSLELGDSALYFCASSVVTELLVDTFGSGTRLTVV.